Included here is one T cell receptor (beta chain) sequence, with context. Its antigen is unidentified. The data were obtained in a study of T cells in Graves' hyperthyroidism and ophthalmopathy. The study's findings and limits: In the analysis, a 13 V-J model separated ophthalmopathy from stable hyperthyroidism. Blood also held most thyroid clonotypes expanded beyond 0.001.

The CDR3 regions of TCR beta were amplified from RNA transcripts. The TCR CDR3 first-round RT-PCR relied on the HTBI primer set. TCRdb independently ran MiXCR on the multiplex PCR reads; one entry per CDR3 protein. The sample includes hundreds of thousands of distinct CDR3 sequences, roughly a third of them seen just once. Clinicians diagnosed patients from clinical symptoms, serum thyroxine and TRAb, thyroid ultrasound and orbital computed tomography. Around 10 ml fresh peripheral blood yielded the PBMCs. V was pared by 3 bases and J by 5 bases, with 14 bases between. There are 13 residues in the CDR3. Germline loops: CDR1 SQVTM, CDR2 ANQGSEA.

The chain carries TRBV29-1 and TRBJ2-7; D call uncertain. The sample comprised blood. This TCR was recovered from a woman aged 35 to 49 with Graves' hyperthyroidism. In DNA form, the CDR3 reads TGCAGCGTTGACGGCCCCCTGGCCCACGAGCAGTACTTC. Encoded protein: CSVDGPLAHEQYF.